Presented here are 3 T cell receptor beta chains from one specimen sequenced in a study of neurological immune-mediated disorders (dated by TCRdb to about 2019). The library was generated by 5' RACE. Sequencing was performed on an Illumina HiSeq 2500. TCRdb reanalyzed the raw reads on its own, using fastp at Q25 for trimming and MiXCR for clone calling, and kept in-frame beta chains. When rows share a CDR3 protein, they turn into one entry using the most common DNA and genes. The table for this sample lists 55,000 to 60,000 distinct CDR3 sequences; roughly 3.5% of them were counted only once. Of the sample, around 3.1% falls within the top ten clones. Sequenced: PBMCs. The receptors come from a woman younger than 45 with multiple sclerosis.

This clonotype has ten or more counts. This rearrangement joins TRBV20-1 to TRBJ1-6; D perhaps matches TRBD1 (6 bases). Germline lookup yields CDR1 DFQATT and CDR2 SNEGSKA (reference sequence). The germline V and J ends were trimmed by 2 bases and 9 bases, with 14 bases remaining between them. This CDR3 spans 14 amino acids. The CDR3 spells CSARPDRSGSPLHF. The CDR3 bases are TGCAGTGCTAGACCGGACAGAAGTGGTTCACCCCTCCACTTT.

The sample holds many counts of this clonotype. CDR3 in amino acids: CAISGNPSGGAREQYF. In DNA form, the CDR3 reads TGTGCCATCAGTGGGAACCCTAGCGGGGGGGCCCGCGAGCAGTACTTC. The chain links TRBV10-3 to TRBJ2-7; 12 positions agree with TRBD2. Unmatched junction bases numbered 10, after V lost 4 bases and J lost 6 bases. The CDR3 totals 16 residues. Germline lookup yields CDR1 ENHRY and CDR2 SYGVKD.

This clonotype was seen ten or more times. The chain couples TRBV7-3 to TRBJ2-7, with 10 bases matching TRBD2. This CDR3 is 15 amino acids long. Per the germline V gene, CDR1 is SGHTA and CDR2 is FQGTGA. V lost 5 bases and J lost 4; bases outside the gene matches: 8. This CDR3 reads CASSARASGSYEQYF. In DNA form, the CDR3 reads TGTGCCAGCAGCGCCCGGGCTAGCGGGAGTTACGAGCAGTACTTC.